This T cell receptor (beta chain) was captured in a study of cytomegalovirus exposure and HLA in healthy donors (dated by TCRdb to the late 2010s). Study-level background: A later analysis indicated that the 95 to 150 validation repertoires were generated on the platform also employed for the 700 or so repertoires of the first cohort. The aim of the study was to test whether cataloging public T cell receptors could identify signatures of past pathogen exposure. Along with the approximately 670-subject first cohort, a separate validation cohort of more than 90 different subjects was used. To predict cytomegalovirus infection status, the study brought together high-throughput TCR immunosequencing, statistical association of individual TCRs with disease status, and machine learning.

Library construction relied on the immunoSEQ multiplex PCR assay. Per the original workflow: A statistical classification framework was built for diagnosing cytomegalovirus status from the catalog of TCR beta chain sequences. What TCRdb holds here is the immuneACCESS table cut down to in-frame rearrangements. Part of the clones is not present; checked against another copy, under half of the missing clones reflect an unresolved V gene, and the others are unexplained. The DNA was the basis for D and trimming; V, J and clone size are from that table. For this sample the table gives 110,000 to 150,000 clones, of which over 90% were detected only once. Less than 2% of the sample belongs to the ten largest clones. The germline V gene (reference sequence) specifies SGHNT as CDR1 and YYREEE as CDR2. The junction shows trimming of 0 bases on V and 3 bases on J, plus 5 bases between the germline ends. The cysteine opens and the phenylalanine closes a CDR3 of 13 amino acids. Only CDR3 DNA is held: 39 bases, read in frame from base 1.

Concerning this clone itself: This receptor's antigen is unknown. Per-base qualities were not stored, and no clone one base away is much larger.

Summary of the overall study and its limitations: In the study, some 160 TCR beta chains were listed as associated with cytomegalovirus. Subsequent analysis determined that TCRs grouped into clusters in the first cohort also showed a tendency toward co-occurrence across the roughly 110 validation repertoires, and 90% to 95% of cluster scores exceeded 0. Cytomegalovirus status was reported to be diagnosed by the classifier with high specificity and sensitivity in both the original and validation cohorts. It was suggested by the authors that the approach could potentially be generalized to other disease states and immunological phenotypes. Most TCR sequences were seen in very few donors, while some public TCRs were found in many individuals. All 120 or so repertoires were used to score co-occurrence in the validation cohort in a later analysis, because that analysis had no HLA typing for the cohort. A few of the identified cytomegalovirus-associated TCR beta chains were confirmed in vitro to be specific for cytomegalovirus antigens.

The donors were included in the validation cohort of 130 or so subjects, a group kept apart from the roughly 670-subject first cohort. Specimen: PBMCs. The TCR was taken from a man between 18 and 29 years old in good health and CMV-seropositive. The chain employs TRBV5-4 and TRBJ2-3, with the D gene too uncertain to name. The CDR3 sequence is CASSLAQTDTQYF. The DNA reads as follows: TGTGCCAGCAGCTTGGCCCAGACAGATACGCAGTATTTT.